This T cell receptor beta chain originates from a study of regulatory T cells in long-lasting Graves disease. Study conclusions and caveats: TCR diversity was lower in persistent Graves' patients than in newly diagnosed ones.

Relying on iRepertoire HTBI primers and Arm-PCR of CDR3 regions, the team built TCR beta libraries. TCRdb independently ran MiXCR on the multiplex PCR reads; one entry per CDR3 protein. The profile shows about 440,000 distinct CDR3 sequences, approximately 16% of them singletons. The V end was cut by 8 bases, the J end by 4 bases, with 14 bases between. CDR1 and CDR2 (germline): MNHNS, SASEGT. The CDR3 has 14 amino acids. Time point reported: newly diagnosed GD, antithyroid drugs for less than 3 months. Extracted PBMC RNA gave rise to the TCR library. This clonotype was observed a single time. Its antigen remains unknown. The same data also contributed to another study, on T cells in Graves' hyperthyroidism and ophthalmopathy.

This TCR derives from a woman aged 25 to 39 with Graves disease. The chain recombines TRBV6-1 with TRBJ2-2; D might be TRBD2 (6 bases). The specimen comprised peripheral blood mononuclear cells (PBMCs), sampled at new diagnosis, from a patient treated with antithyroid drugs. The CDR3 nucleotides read TGTGCCAGCCGGGGACTCACGGCCACCGGGGAGCTGTTTTTT. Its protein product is CASRGLTATGELFF.